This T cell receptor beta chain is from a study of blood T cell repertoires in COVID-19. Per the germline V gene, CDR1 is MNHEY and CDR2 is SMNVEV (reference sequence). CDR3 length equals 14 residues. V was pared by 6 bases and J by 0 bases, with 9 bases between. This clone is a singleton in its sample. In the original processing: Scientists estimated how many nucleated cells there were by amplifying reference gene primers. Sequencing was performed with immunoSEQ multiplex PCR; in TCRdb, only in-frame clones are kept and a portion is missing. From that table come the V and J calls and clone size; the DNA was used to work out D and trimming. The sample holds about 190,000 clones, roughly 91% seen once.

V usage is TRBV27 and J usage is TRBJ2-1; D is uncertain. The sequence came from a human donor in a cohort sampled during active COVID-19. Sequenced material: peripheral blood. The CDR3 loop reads CASRRQASYNEQFF. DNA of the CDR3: TGTGCCAGCAGAAGACAAGCCTCCTACAATGAGCAGTTCTTC.